What follows are 8 T cell receptor beta chains derived from one specimen sequenced in a study of CD8 T cells in Susac syndrome. A quantity of roughly 0.5 to 1 ug RNA underwent reverse transcription using random hexamers. Via MiXCR, TCRdb re-called the immunoSEQ multiplex PCR reads, giving one row per CDR3 protein. Found here are over 300,000 distinct CDR3 sequences, 92% of them singletons; the top ten hold roughly 0.059%. The sequencing sample was made of CD4+ T cells from PBMCs. The receptors stem from a human donor with multiple sclerosis.

The chain has TRBV20-1 and TRBJ2-7; D ambiguous. This CDR3 is built from 15 residues. Trimming took off 3 bases at V and 2 bases at J, with 17 bases between the two ends. Germline V lookup: CDR1 DFQATT, CDR2 SNEGSKA (reference sequence). This chain's CDR3 is CSARDGSQGAYEQYF. The CDR3 DNA reads TGCAGTGCTAGGGACGGCAGCCAAGGAGCCTACGAGCAGTACTTC.

The gene calls are TRBV29-1 and TRBJ1-2; 11 bases are shared with TRBD1. V dropped 4 bases and J dropped 8; count of bases not matched to a gene: 6. The CDR3 is made up of 13 amino acids. Germline loops: CDR1 SQVTM, CDR2 ANQGSEA. The CDR3 loop is CSVGGQGARGYTF. In DNA form, the CDR3 reads TGCAGCGTTGGAGGACAGGGGGCTAGGGGCTACACCTTC.

The chain carries TRBV15 and TRBJ1-1, with D perhaps TRBD1 (5 bases). V shed 0 bases and J shed 4 bases, with 18 bases lying between them. The CDR3 runs to 17 residues. The germline gives CDR1 LNHNV, CDR2 YYDKDF (reference sequence). CDR3 in DNA: TGTGCCACCAGCAGAGAACCCCCGGGGGTGGGAGCCACTGAAGCTTTCTTT. Its translation: CATSREPPGVGATEAFF.

V and J are TRBV4-1 and TRBJ2-7; 9 nucleotides align to TRBD1. CDR3 length equals 14 residues. Germline loops: CDR1 MGHRA, CDR2 YSYEKL. Unmatched junction bases numbered 4, after V lost 4 bases and J lost 3 bases. The CDR3 sequence is CASSRRDRDYEQYF. DNA for the CDR3: TGCGCCAGCAGCCGCCGGGACAGGGACTACGAGCAGTACTTC.

This sequence joins TRBV29-1 and TRBJ2-5, with D perhaps matching TRBD1 (5 bases). V was trimmed by 6 bases and J by 5 bases, leaving 13 bases between them. Germline-derived CDR1 and CDR2 are SQVTM and ANQGSEA. The CDR3 has 12 residues. This CDR3 is CSVAWGGETQYF. Here the CDR3 DNA reads TGCAGCGTCGCCTGGGGCGGTGAGACCCAGTACTTC.

The CDR3 region has the DNA TGTGCCAGCAGCCGAGGGGACGGAGCGGAAGGCTACACCTTC. Its translation: CASSRGDGAEGYTF. The chain is built from TRBV7-2 and TRBJ1-2; the D gene is possibly TRBD1 (5 bases). Germline V gene sequence: CDR1 SGHTA, CDR2 FQGNSA. V was shortened by 5 bases and J by 8 bases, with 18 bases between the two germline ends. CDR3 length equals 14 residues. Together with reference TRBV7-2 and TRBJ1-2, the CDR3 gives the full variable domain: GAGVSQSPSNKVTEKGKDVELRCDPISGHTALYWYRQSLGQGLEFLIYFQGNSAPDKSGLPSDRFSAERTGGSVSTLTIQRTQQEDSAVYLCASSRGDGAEGYTFGSGTRLTVV.

This rearrangement joins TRBV9 to TRBJ2-1, with D possibly matching TRBD2 (5 bases). The CDR3 extends over 18 amino acids. In germline, CDR1 is SGDLS, CDR2 YYNGEE. V lost 2 bases and J lost 6, with 24 bases in between. CDR3 coding DNA: TGTGCCAGCAGCGTTGGGAGCTTTGGGCTCCGTTCCGCCAATGAGCAGTTCTTC. Translating it yields CASSVGSFGLRSANEQFF. Complete variable domain (other parts from reference TRBV9 and TRBJ2-1): DSGVTQTPKHLITATGQRVTLRCSPRSGDLSVYWYQQSLDQGLQFLIQYYNGEERAKGNILERFSAQQFPDLHSELNLSSLELGDSALYFCASSVGSFGLRSANEQFFGPGTRLTVL.

This chain joins TRBV7-3 and TRBJ2-6; D ambiguous. Germline V gene lookup returns CDR1 SGHTA and CDR2 FQGTGA. V lost 2 bases, J lost 3 bases, and 11 bases lay in between. CDR3 size: 16 residues. DNA of the CDR3: TGTGCCAGCAGCTTATTCCGGCAGAATGGGGCCAACGTCCTGACTTTC. It encodes CASSLFRQNGANVLTF. The full variable domain, with the rest looked up from reference TRBV7-3 and TRBJ2-6, is GAGVSQTPSNKVTEKGKYVELRCDPISGHTALYWYRQSLGQGPEFLIYFQGTGAADDSGLPNDRFFAVRPEGSVSTLKIQRTERGDSAVYLCASSLFRQNGANVLTFGAGSRLTVL.